A single sample gave rise to the 32 T cell receptor beta chains below, sequenced in a study of cytotoxic CD8 clonotypes in ibrutinib-treated CLL. Repertoires were generated with immunoSEQ multiplex PCR, while TCRdb's copy carries only in-frame clones and drops some. The sample has about 130,000 clones, approximately 81% seen once. Sequenced material: PBMCs, taken after 24 months of ibrutinib treatment. All receptors derive from a human donor with chronic lymphocytic leukemia.

The chain recombines TRBV7-9 with TRBJ2-3; D is unresolved. With 5 bases removed from V and 0 bases from J, the gap between germline ends came to 21 bases. The CDR3 is made up of 18 amino acids. Per the germline V gene, CDR1 is SEHNR and CDR2 is FQNEAQ (reference sequence). CDR3 coding DNA: TGTGCCAGCAGCCAACTCCCGTCGACGGAAATTAGCACAGATACGCAGTATTTT. It yields the protein CASSQLPSTEISTDTQYF.

The V call is TRBV5-1, the J call TRBJ1-6; D is ambiguous. CDR1 and CDR2 (germline): SGHRS, YFSETQ. The V end was cut by 0 bases, the J end by 6 bases, with 10 bases between. The CDR3 loop spans 15 amino acids. CDR3: CASSLERAGNSPLHF. As DNA, the CDR3 is TGCGCCAGCAGCTTGGAGCGGGCAGGTAATTCACCCCTCCACTTT.

This clone has a single count. V gene TRBV4-3 combines with J gene TRBJ1-4, with 8 bases aligning to TRBD1. V was pared by 2 bases and J by 8 bases, with 10 bases of the junction left unmatched. Looked up from germline, CDR1 is LGHNA and CDR2 is YSLEER. The CDR3 has 16 amino acids. The CDR3 coding sequence is TGCGCCAGCAGCCAATCATACAGGGGGTCAAGAGAAAAACTGTTTTTT. Its translation is CASSQSYRGSREKLFF.

The chain couples TRBV30 to TRBJ1-1, with 8 bases aligning to TRBD1. The V gene's germline CDR1 is GTSNPN and CDR2 SVGIG (reference sequence). The CDR3 consists of 14 residues. With 7 bases clipped from V and 1 base from J, the junction kept 8 bases outside the gene matches. The CDR3 DNA reads TGTGCCTTAAACGCCGGGACAGGGAACACTGAAGCTTTCTTT. Amino acids: CALNAGTGNTEAFF.

V is TRBV7-2 and J is TRBJ1-5, with a weak D call TRBD1 (5 bases). V shed 5 bases and J shed 1 base, with 15 bases lying between them. This CDR3 region has 16 residues. Germline CDR1 SGHTA, CDR2 FQGNSA. The CDR3 nucleotides are TGTGCCAGCAGCGGAAGGGGACCCCCCAGCAATCAGCCCCAGCATTTT. This encodes CASSGRGPPSNQPQHF.

J is TRBJ2-1 and V is TRBV2; 11 bases line up with TRBD2. V trimming: 6 bases; J trimming: 9 bases; junction bases outside the gene matches: 13. The germline V gene encodes CDR1 SNHLY and CDR2 FYNNEI. This CDR3 contains 16 residues. CDR3 region: CASSRELSGGEGEQFF. The CDR3 nucleotides read TGTGCCAGCAGCCGAGAACTTAGCGGGGGGGAAGGTGAGCAGTTCTTC.

This chain uses TRBV7-6 with TRBJ2-2; maybe TRBD1 (7 bases). Trimming took off 5 bases at V and 0 bases at J, with 16 bases between the two ends. This CDR3 has 17 amino acids. Per the germline V gene, CDR1 is SGHVS and CDR2 is FNYEAQ. The CDR3 reads CASSQIGGTANTGELFF. The CDR3 bases are TGTGCCAGCAGCCAAATTGGGGGGACAGCGAACACCGGGGAGCTGTTTTTT.

The sample holds one count of this clone. The V and J genes are TRBV25-1 and TRBJ1-2; no firm D call. V was trimmed by 1 base and J by 3 bases, leaving 9 bases between them. This CDR3 comprises 14 residues. CDR1 is MGHDK, CDR2 SYGVNS, per germline. In DNA form, the CDR3 reads TGTGCCAGCAGTGAATTTAACATCGACTATGGCTACACCTTC. This sequence encodes CASSEFNIDYGYTF.

The chain carries TRBV11-1 and TRBJ2-1; the match to TRBD2 covers 7 bases. This CDR3 has 15 amino acids. The germline CDR1 and CDR2 sequences are SGHAT and FQDESV (reference sequence). Unmatched junction bases numbered 8, after V lost 5 bases and J lost 4 bases. The CDR3 loop reads CASSQIWGGYNEQFF. CDR3 sequence (DNA): TGTGCCAGCAGCCAAATCTGGGGGGGATACAATGAGCAGTTCTTC.

This chain links TRBV5-1 with TRBJ2-3; 7 bases agree with TRBD1. Germline V CDR1 and CDR2: SGHRS, YFSETQ. This CDR3 contains 15 residues. CDR3 nucleotides: TGCGCAACAAAGGACGGGACAGCAAGCACAGATACGCAGTATTTT. Amino acid sequence: CATKDGTASTDTQYF. Full variable domain (outside the CDR3, taken from reference TRBV5-1 and TRBJ2-3): KAGVTQTPRYLIKTRGQQVTLSCSPISGHRSVSWYQQTPGQGLQFLFEYFSETQRNKGNFPGRFSGRQFSNSRSEMNVSTLELGDSALYLCATKDGTASTDTQYFGPGTRLTVL.

V is TRBV30 and J is TRBJ1-5; D is uncertain. Germline CDR1 and CDR2: GTSNPN and SVGIG (reference sequence). Trimming cost V 0 bases and J 2 bases, with 8 bases left between them. The CDR3 length is 14 residues. The CDR3 protein is CAWSVRRGNQPQHF. For the CDR3, the DNA is TGTGCCTGGAGTGTACGCCGGGGCAATCAGCCCCAGCATTTT. Full variable domain (rest looked up from reference TRBV30 and TRBJ1-5): SQTIHQWPATLVQPVGSPLSLECTVEGTSNPNLYWYRQAAGRGLQLLFYSVGIGQISSEVPQNLSASRPQDRQFILSSKKLLLSDSGFYLCAWSVRRGNQPQHFGDGTRLSIL.

In DNA form, the CDR3 reads TGTGCCAGCAGTCCCGGGACTAGCGGGGTCAATGAGCAGTTCTTC. Encoded protein: CASSPGTSGVNEQFF. V usage is TRBV28 and J usage is TRBJ2-1; TRBD2 matches at 13 bases. Germline V gene sequence: CDR1 MDHEN, CDR2 SYDVKM. Trimming cost V 5 bases and J 6 bases; bases outside gene matches: 4. The CDR3 has 15 residues.

This sequence joins TRBV7-6 and TRBJ2-1, with D perhaps matching TRBD1 or TRBD2 (5 bases each). Trimming left V 2 bases short and J 13 bases short, with 15 bases between. The CDR3 loop spans 13 amino acids. Germline V gives CDR1 SGHVS, CDR2 FNYEAQ. The CDR3 DNA reads TGTGCCAGCAGCTTACTTCGGGGACGGGGACAGTTCTTC. Its protein product is CASSLLRGRGQFF.

V is TRBV19 and J is TRBJ1-2; the D gene is possibly TRBD1 (5 bases). Trimming stripped 2 bases from V and 4 bases from J, with 11 bases between. This CDR3 has 14 amino acids. The germline V gene encodes CDR1 LNHDA and CDR2 SQIVND (reference sequence). The CDR3 coding sequence is TGTGCCAGTAGTATAAGGGACGGACTCTATGGCTACACCTTC. Protein sequence: CASSIRDGLYGYTF.

CDR3 sequence reads: CASSPGGGYQPQHF. The CDR3 nucleotides read TGTGCCAGCAGCCCCGGGGGGGGCTATCAGCCCCAGCATTTT. The chain carries TRBV28 and TRBJ1-5; tentatively, D is TRBD1 (6 bases). V was cut by 6 bases and J by 5 bases, with 14 bases left in between. Germline CDR1 and CDR2: MDHEN and SYDVKM. The CDR3 consists of 14 residues.

The J gene is TRBJ1-1, the V gene TRBV11-2; possibly TRBD1 for D (5 bases). The CDR3 runs 15 residues. The germline CDR1 and CDR2 sequences are SGHAT and FQNNGV. V shed 5 bases and J shed 1 base, with 14 bases lying between them. The CDR3 nucleotides are TGTGCCAGCAGCAACCAGTGGGGGGAGAACACTGAAGCTTTCTTT. As protein: CASSNQWGENTEAFF.

The rearrangement joins TRBV5-1 to TRBJ2-7, with D tentatively TRBD1 (6 bases). Looked up from germline, CDR1 is SGHRS and CDR2 is YFSETQ. The ends were cut back, 4 bases at V and 4 bases at J, with 12 bases in the middle. The CDR3 totals 13 residues. The CDR3 loop is CASSRPTGYEQYF. The CDR3 bases are TGCGCCAGCAGCCGACCTACAGGGTACGAGCAGTACTTC.

The rearrangement joins TRBV10-3 to TRBJ2-1; TRBD2 matches 8 bases. This CDR3 is 17 amino acids long. In germline, CDR1 is ENHRY, CDR2 SYGVKD. With V trimmed by 4 bases and J by 8 bases, 16 bases remained unmatched. CDR3 loop: CAISGEVGSGARDEQFF. The CDR3 DNA reads TGTGCCATCAGTGGTGAGGTCGGTAGCGGGGCGAGGGATGAGCAGTTCTTC.

J is TRBJ2-3 and V is TRBV4-3; the match to TRBD2 covers 9 bases. V lost 1 base, J lost 1 base, and 6 bases stayed unmatched. Germline assignment: CDR1 LGHNA and CDR2 YSLEER. This CDR3 region has 17 residues. CDR3 in DNA: TGCGCCAGCAGCCAAGGAGTGGCGGGGGGGGGCACAGATACGCAGTATTTT. Its protein is CASSQGVAGGGTDTQYF.

The V gene is TRBV6-5, the J gene TRBJ2-7; D is possibly TRBD1 (5 bases). Germline V gene lookup returns CDR1 MNHEY and CDR2 SVGAGI. This CDR3 is built from 15 residues. Trimming removed 4 bases at V and 6 bases at J, with 19 bases between. The CDR3 nucleotides read TGTGCCAGCAGTTTCATGACAGTGGGGTTGGTCGAGCAGTACTTC. Its translation is CASSFMTVGLVEQYF.

The rearrangement links TRBV9 to TRBJ2-1; 8 positions match TRBD2. Germline V gives CDR1 SGDLS, CDR2 YYNGEE. Trimming cost V 4 bases and J 0 bases; bases outside gene matches: 3. The CDR3 has 15 residues. Here the CDR3 reads CASSPGGDSYNEQFF. CDR3 in DNA: TGTGCCAGCAGCCCCGGGGGGGACTCCTACAATGAGCAGTTCTTC.

The chain combines TRBV7-2 with TRBJ1-2, with a weak D call TRBD1 (5 bases). The CDR3 totals 13 residues. Germline CDR1 is SGHTA and CDR2 is FQGNSA. Trimming removed 2 bases at V and 3 bases at J, with 7 bases between. This CDR3 is CASSLTRDYGYTF. CDR3 coding DNA: TGTGCCAGCAGCTTAACCAGGGACTATGGCTACACCTTC.

The rearrangement joins TRBV7-2 to TRBJ1-1; D is possibly TRBD1 (6 bases). CDR3 length: 15 amino acids. The germline V and J ends were trimmed by 5 bases and 4 bases, with 17 bases remaining between them. Germline V gives CDR1 SGHTA, CDR2 FQGNSA. This CDR3 reads CASSVEQGGGTEAFF. In nucleotides, the CDR3 is TGTGCCAGCAGCGTCGAGCAGGGAGGGGGCACTGAAGCTTTCTTT.

V usage is TRBV28 and J usage is TRBJ2-7, with D perhaps given as TRBD1 or TRBD2 (5 bases each). Germline assignment: CDR1 MDHEN and CDR2 SYDVKM. Trimming cost V 10 bases and J 0 bases, with 19 bases left between them. The length of the CDR3 is 15 residues. CDR3 sequence (DNA): TGTGCCATTAAGAGGGGCGCCGGGGTCTCCTACGAGCAGTACTTC. As protein: CAIKRGAGVSYEQYF.

The chain recombines TRBV30 with TRBJ2-7; D possibly uses TRBD1 or TRBD2 (5 bases each). This CDR3 is 15 amino acids long. The ends were cut back, 3 bases at V and 0 bases at J, with 15 bases in the middle. Germline CDR1 GTSNPN, CDR2 SVGIG (reference sequence). The CDR3 protein is CAWSGNKGSSYEQYF. The CDR3 DNA reads as TGTGCCTGGAGCGGTAATAAGGGGAGCTCCTACGAGCAGTACTTC.

This chain connects TRBV10-1 to TRBJ1-5; D is perhaps TRBD1 (5 bases). This CDR3 has 16 residues. V lost 11 bases and J lost 2, with 22 bases in between. The germline CDR1 and CDR2 sequences are WNHNN and SYGVQD (reference sequence). The DNA for the CDR3 is TGCGCCCCGGTCCCGACGGGGGACCCTGGCAATCAGCCCCAGCATTTT. Translation gives CAPVPTGDPGNQPQHF.

This sequence joins TRBV12-5 and TRBJ1-3; D not certain. The CDR3 runs to 13 residues. The V gene lost 5 bases and the J gene lost 0 bases, with 5 bases spanning the gap. CDR1 is LGHNT and CDR2 is FRNRAP in the germline V gene. The CDR3 spells CASGEISGNTIYF. CDR3 sequence (DNA): TGTGCTAGTGGTGAGATCTCTGGAAACACCATATATTTT.

The chain has TRBV28 and TRBJ1-2; no reliable D call. CDR1 MDHEN and CDR2 SYDVKM come from the germline V gene. The CDR3 spans 13 residues. Trimming cost V 4 bases and J 4 bases, with 10 bases left between them. The CDR3 nucleotides read TGTGCCAGCAGTTCCCGACCTCTCTATGGCTACACCTTC. Encoded protein: CASSSRPLYGYTF.

The CDR3 region has the DNA TGTGCCAGCAGTGGGAGGGGATCCTACGAGCAGTACTTC. This sequence encodes CASSGRGSYEQYF. This rearrangement joins TRBV27 to TRBJ2-7, with TRBD2 matching over 7 bases. The J segment lost 1 base and the V segment lost 5 bases, leaving 2 bases of the junction unmatched. Germline lookup yields CDR1 MNHEY and CDR2 SMNVEV (reference sequence). The CDR3 has 13 amino acids.

J is TRBJ1-1 and V is TRBV10-3; 7 bases align to TRBD1. The length of the CDR3 is 15 residues. In germline, CDR1 is ENHRY, CDR2 SYGVKD. V lost 3 bases and J lost 0; bases outside the gene matches: 4. This CDR3 is CAISDGTELNTEAFF. Here the CDR3 DNA reads TGTGCCATCAGTGACGGGACAGAACTGAACACTGAAGCTTTCTTT.

The chain carries TRBV6-5 and TRBJ2-7; D may be TRBD1 (6 bases). V was trimmed by 0 bases and J by 0 bases, leaving 9 bases between them. Germline V lookup: CDR1 MNHEY, CDR2 SVGAGI. This CDR3 has 15 amino acids. CDR3 coding DNA: TGTGCCAGCAGTTACTCCGGGACAAACTCCTACGAGCAGTACTTC. Translating it yields CASSYSGTNSYEQYF.

This chain joins TRBV2 and TRBJ1-4; TRBD1 aligns across 11 bases. This CDR3 contains 15 residues. CDR1 is SNHLY, CDR2 FYNNEI, per germline. V shed 2 bases and J 7 bases; nucleotides not matched to a gene: 3. CDR3 sequence reads: CASSERTGGFEKLFF. The DNA of the CDR3 is TGTGCCAGCAGTGAAAGGACAGGGGGCTTTGAAAAACTGTTTTTT.